The next 10 T cell receptor beta chains were all read from a single sample in a study of regulatory T cells in long-lasting Graves disease. Investigators prepared the TCR beta libraries by applying iRepertoire HTBI primers and Arm-PCR of CDR3 regions. MiXCR was run by TCRdb on the multiplex PCR reads, yielding one entry per CDR3 protein. The sample holds some 370,000 distinct CDR3 sequences, less than 30% seen once. This sample's time point: persistent/refractory GD, antithyroid drugs over 5 years with positive TRAb. The TCR library was prepared using RNA isolated from PBMCs. The specimen was peripheral blood mononuclear cells (PBMCs), collected when the disease was refractory, from a patient treated with antithyroid drugs. These receptor sequences come from a woman between 40 and 55 years old with Graves disease.

This clonotype came up many times. V and J are TRBV24-1 and TRBJ1-5; D ambiguous. The V and J ends lost 0 bases and 3 bases respectively, with 5 bases between them. Germline CDR1 and CDR2: KGHDR and SFDVKD. The CDR3 contains 14 residues. The CDR3 nucleotides read TGTGCCACCAGTGATTTGCGGGACAATCAGCCCCAGCATTTT. This translates into CATSDLRDNQPQHF.

This sequence joins TRBV7-9 and TRBJ2-4, with TRBD2 matching 11 bases. Trimming cost V 2 bases and J 11 bases; bases outside gene matches: 5. CDR1 is SEHNR and CDR2 is FQNEAQ in the germline V gene (reference sequence). The CDR3 has 14 residues. CDR3: CASSLSLAGDLQYF. The CDR3, as DNA: TGTGCCAGCAGCTTATCACTAGCGGGGGACCTTCAGTACTTC.

As for this clonotype: A much larger clone differs from this one at a single base, so this may be a read error. The rearrangement uses TRBV14 and TRBJ2-4; D possibly matches TRBD1 or TRBD2 (6 bases each). The CDR3 runs 15 residues. Trimming removed 2 bases from V and 8 bases from J, with 16 bases in between. CDR1 and CDR2 (germline): SGHDN, FVKESK. The CDR3 sequence is CASSQLRGSGDIQYF. In nucleotides, the CDR3 is TGTGCCAGCAGCCAATTGCGGGGATCAGGGGACATTCAGTACTTC.

The chain couples TRBV5-1 to TRBJ1-1; D perhaps matches TRBD1 (6 bases). Germline assignment: CDR1 SGHRS and CDR2 YFSETQ. V shed 7 bases and J shed 5 bases, with 18 bases lying between them. The CDR3 has 14 amino acids. CDR3 residues: CASRTDQGWTEAFF. The CDR3 bases are TGCGCCAGCCGGACAGACCAAGGTTGGACTGAAGCTTTCTTT.

This clonotype came up a few times. The rearrangement joins TRBV7-2 to TRBJ2-5; D is tentatively TRBD1 or TRBD2 (5 bases each). The CDR3 loop spans 14 amino acids. CDR1 and CDR2 from the germline V gene are SGHTA and FQGNSA. The ends were cut back, 5 bases at V and 7 bases at J, with 17 bases in the middle. CDR3 sequence: CASSTRTVGGTQYF. CDR3 nucleotides: TGTGCCAGCAGCACCCGGACGGTTGGGGGGACCCAGTACTTC.

CDR3: CASRRTGRNPYNEQFF. CDR3 DNA sequence: TGTGCCAGCAGACGGACAGGCCGTAACCCCTACAATGAGCAGTTCTTC. The chain links TRBV27 to TRBJ2-1; 7 bases fit TRBD1. V lost 6 bases and J lost 2; bases outside the gene matches: 10. The CDR3 totals 16 residues. Germline V gene lookup returns CDR1 MNHEY and CDR2 SMNVEV (reference sequence).

This clonotype was counted at least ten times. This chain joins TRBV2 and TRBJ2-7; a possible D gene is TRBD1 (6 bases). Germline CDR1 and CDR2: SNHLY and FYNNEI. This CDR3 spans 15 amino acids. Trimming shortened V by 5 bases and J by 6 bases, and 20 bases separated the two germline ends. The CDR3 reads CASSYLGHSPLEQYF. In DNA, the CDR3 is TGTGCCAGCAGTTATTTGGGACACTCTCCCCTCGAGCAGTACTTC.

This clonotype was counted only a few times. CDR3 DNA sequence: TGCGCCAGCTACGGGGCGGGCGCGATCGAGCAGTACTTC. It is translated as CASYGAGAIEQYF. V and J are TRBV5-1 and TRBJ2-7; either TRBD1 or TRBD2 may fit D (5 bases each). The germline V and J ends were trimmed by 7 bases and 6 bases, with 17 bases remaining between them. Germline CDR1 SGHRS, CDR2 YFSETQ. The CDR3 totals 13 residues.

The table lists this clonotype with many counts. The CDR3: CSVRQGAGETQYF. For the CDR3, the DNA is TGCAGCGTTCGACAGGGGGCGGGAGAGACCCAGTACTTC. J is TRBJ2-5 and V is TRBV29-1; TRBD1 aligns across 10 bases. The CDR3 spans 13 residues. Germline CDR1 is SQVTM and CDR2 is ANQGSEA. J gave up 4 bases and V 5 bases, and 4 bases lay outside the gene matches.

This clonotype occurred many times. The chain has TRBV2 and TRBJ2-2; 8 bases align to TRBD1. Germline CDR1 and CDR2: SNHLY and FYNNEI. The J segment lost 5 bases and the V segment lost 8 bases, leaving 7 bases of the junction unmatched. There are 14 residues in the CDR3. In DNA, the CDR3 is TGTGCCAGCGTAGGGACAGGCGGTACCGGGGAGCTGTTTTTT. Protein product: CASVGTGGTGELFF.